This TCR beta chain was identified in a study of radiotherapy plus CTLA-4 blockade in lung cancer. Across the whole study: About a sixth of enrolled patients responded objectively, and about 30% had disease control. Study-wide points: Early blood T cell clone dynamics, with interferon-beta, were reported to best predict response. In blood, TCR clones derived from the tumor expanded after radiotherapy plus ipilimumab.

The CDR3 is made up of 13 amino acids. Trimming stripped 10 bases from V and 5 bases from J, with 15 bases between. Germline V gene lookup returns CDR1 SNHLY and CDR2 FYNNEI. This clone is medium-sized (0.01 to 0.1%) in the sample. Its target is not known. Sequenced by immunoSEQ multiplex PCR; TCRdb stores in-frame clones only, minus some. This sample has more than 65,000 clones; roughly 80% occur once, and the top ten carry just over 0.8%. Those patients who had chemo-refractory metastatic non-small-cell lung cancer were given focal radiation along with CTLA-4 blockade through ipilimumab. The clonotype was recovered from a human donor with non-small cell lung cancer who had stable disease on radiotherapy plus ipilimumab. This specimen consisted of peripheral blood, obtained from a patient treated with radiotherapy plus ipilimumab. The V call is TRBV2, the J call TRBJ1-3; D remains unclear. CDR3: CAIPSNQRNTIYF. CDR3 coding DNA: TGTGCCATCCCAAGTAACCAGCGAAACACCATATATTTT. The full variable domain, its missing parts supplied by reference TRBV2 and TRBJ1-3, is EPEVTQTPSHQVTQMGQEVILRCVPISNHLYFYWYRQILGQKVEFLVSFYNNEISEKSEIFDDQFSVERPDGSNFTLKIRSTKLEDSAMYFCAIPSNQRNTIYFGEGSWLTVV.